This T cell receptor beta chain originates from a study of blood T cell repertoires in COVID-19. For the study at large: The cDNA or gDNA used as material had been derived from T cells, B-cell-depleted T cells, or PBMCs.

Using immunoSEQ multiplex PCR, the repertoire was profiled, and TCRdb retains in-frame clones only, with some absent. The sample records about 380,000 clones, 88% being singletons. The CDR3 contains 13 residues. Germline V gene data show CDR1 as SQVTM and CDR2 as ANQGSEA. V lost 4 bases to trimming and J lost 0 bases, with 7 bases between them. Sequences were obtained from PBMCs or T cells enriched from blood (not recorded which). The clonotype was recovered from a woman aged 18 to 35 who had recovered from COVID-19. The rearrangement uses TRBV29-1 and TRBJ1-3; no firm D call. CDR3 sequence (DNA): TGCAGCGTTGCTCGCAGCTCTGGAAACACCATATATTTT. This codes for CSVARSSGNTIYF.